These 20 T cell receptor beta chains were all obtained from the same sample, sequenced in a study of OX40 agonist ivuxolimab in advanced cancers. Sequencing used immunoSEQ multiplex PCR; TCRdb keeps in-frame clones, though not all of them. The profile covers approximately 69,000 clones, with roughly 84% appearing a single time and about 8% taken by the ten largest. Specimen: CD4+ or CD8+ T cells sorted from blood, collected in a trial of the OX40 agonist ivuxolimab. Every receptor here comes from an adult with an advanced solid tumor such as melanoma, head and neck, liver or kidney cancer.

This clone was detected only once. The CDR3 loop reads CASRGIWDKEPNYGYTF. CDR3 coding DNA: TGTGCCAGCAGGGGAATTTGGGACAAGGAGCCCAACTATGGCTACACCTTC. This chain joins TRBV2 and TRBJ1-2; weak D call: TRBD1 (6 bases). Germline V gives CDR1 SNHLY, CDR2 FYNNEI. The length of the CDR3 is 17 residues. Trimming took off 6 bases at V and 2 bases at J, with 22 bases between the two ends.

The chain recombines TRBV11-3 with TRBJ2-5; TRBD1 matches at 12 bases. V lost 1 base, J lost 6 bases, and 6 bases stayed unmatched. This CDR3 comprises 16 residues. Germline CDR1 is SGHNT and CDR2 is YENEEA. The CDR3 DNA follows: TGTGCCAGCAGCTTAGGTGGGACAGGGGGCGAGCAGACCCAGTACTTC. Translating gives CASSLGGTGGEQTQYF.

The chain recombines TRBV7-9 with TRBJ1-2; 7 bases match TRBD1. This CDR3 spans 14 amino acids. Germline trimming cut 4 bases from V and 3 bases from J; bases unmatched to any gene: 5. Germline loops: CDR1 SEHNR, CDR2 FQNEAQ (reference sequence). This chain's CDR3 is CASSSGTGDYGYTF. In DNA form, the CDR3 reads TGTGCCAGCAGCTCGGGCACAGGGGACTATGGCTACACCTTC.

The chain joins TRBV7-2 to TRBJ2-7; TRBD1 matches at 8 bases. Germline CDR1 is SGHTA and CDR2 is FQGNSA. This CDR3 has 15 residues. V lost 1 base, J lost 0 bases, and 2 bases stayed unmatched. Written as DNA, the CDR3 is TGTGCCAGCAGCTTAGGGACAGGGAGCTCCTACGAGCAGTACTTC. Its protein is CASSLGTGSSYEQYF.

This clone came up once. The chain is built from TRBV5-4 and TRBJ1-2; 11 nucleotides line up with TRBD1. Germline V gene lookup returns CDR1 SGHNT and CDR2 YYREEE (reference sequence). The CDR3 runs 15 residues. Trimming at V came to 4 bases and at J to 1 base, leaving 3 bases not matched to a gene. CDR3 loop: CASSPGTGGNYGYTF. The CDR3 nucleotides are TGTGCCAGCAGCCCCGGGACAGGGGGTAACTATGGCTACACCTTC.

This rearrangement joins TRBV4-1 to TRBJ1-4; tentative D call: TRBD1 (6 bases). The CDR3 is 16 amino acids. Germline V gives CDR1 MGHRA, CDR2 YSYEKL. V lost 1 base and J lost 0, with 9 bases in between. As DNA, the CDR3 is TGCGCCAGCAGCCAAGGTGGGGGCGCAACTAATGAAAAACTGTTTTTT. Translation: CASSQGGGATNEKLFF.

V is TRBV27 and J is TRBJ1-2; 9 nucleotides line up with TRBD1. The CDR3 is 15 residues long. V gave up 4 bases and J gave up 6 bases; unmatched junction bases: 9. CDR1 is MNHEY and CDR2 is SMNVEV in the germline V gene (reference sequence). The CDR3 DNA reads as TGTGCCAGCAGTTCCGGGACAGGGAGAATTCATGGCTACACCTTC. It yields the protein CASSSGTGRIHGYTF.

Details on this clone: One end of the junction fails to match germline, which may point to a read error. This chain uses TRBV7-7 with TRBJ2-2; perhaps TRBD1 as D (5 bases). Germline V gives CDR1 SSHAT, CDR2 FNYEAQ (reference sequence). This CDR3 has 14 residues. The CDR3 DNA reads TGTGCTAGCAGCTTAGGGGCAGGCGCCGGGGAGCTGTTTTTT. Translating it yields CASSLGAGAGELFF.

On this clone: Germline is not matched at one junction end, which may reflect a read error. The chain uses TRBV7-7 and TRBJ2-3, with 9 bases identical to TRBD1. The germline gives CDR1 SSHAT, CDR2 FNYEAQ (reference sequence). The CDR3 loop spans 16 amino acids. The chain's CDR3 is CASSRSRDRGTDTQYF. The CDR3 DNA sequence: TGTGCTAGCAGCCGAAGCCGGGACAGGGGCACAGATACGCAGTATTTT.

The chain recombines TRBV27 with TRBJ1-1; D is perhaps TRBD1 (5 bases). The CDR3 is 13 residues long. The ends were cut back, 8 bases at V and 3 bases at J, with 13 bases in the middle. Germline V gives CDR1 MNHEY, CDR2 SMNVEV (reference sequence). The CDR3 nucleotides are TGTGCCAGCCAGACCAGGGCGGACACTGAAGCTTTCTTT. It specifies CASQTRADTEAFF.

This chain joins TRBV4-3 and TRBJ1-4; TRBD1 matches 12 bases. From germline, CDR1 is LGHNA and CDR2 YSLEER. The CDR3 extends over 16 amino acids. V trimming: 0 bases; J trimming: 8 bases; junction bases outside the gene matches: 4. As DNA, the CDR3 is TGCGCCAGCAGCCAAGACGGGACAGGGGGCGGCGAAAAACTGTTTTTT. It translates to CASSQDGTGGGEKLFF.

This clone appeared a single time. The chain links TRBV7-2 to TRBJ1-1; 12 bases are shared with TRBD1. This CDR3 is 14 amino acids long. Germline values: CDR1 SGHTA, CDR2 FQGNSA. The trim removed 2 bases at V and 11 bases at J, leaving 6 bases unmatched. CDR3 sequence (DNA): TGTGCCAGCAGCTTAACGGGACAGGGGGCATGGGCTTTCTTT. This sequence encodes CASSLTGQGAWAFF.

The rearrangement uses TRBV5-1 and TRBJ1-2; TRBD1 aligns across 8 bases. The germline CDR1 and CDR2 sequences are SGHRS and YFSETQ. The CDR3 length is 13 residues. V lost 4 bases to trimming and J lost 12 bases; unmatched junction nucleotides: 11. In DNA, the CDR3 is TGCGCCAGCAGCCCTTCAGGGGGCCCGATCAACACCTTC. This encodes CASSPSGGPINTF.

The V call is TRBV19, the J call TRBJ2-3; D perhaps matches TRBD1 (5 bases). The V end lost 4 bases, the J end lost 1 base, and 9 bases lay between the germline ends. From germline, CDR1 is LNHDA and CDR2 SQIVND (reference sequence). This CDR3 contains 14 residues. In DNA form, the CDR3 reads TGTGCCAGTAGTACCATACAGGGCACAGATACGCAGTATTTT. It specifies CASSTIQGTDTQYF.

This clone appeared once. The DNA of the CDR3 is TGCGCCAGCAGCAGTCGGGACAGGCCATTCTTC. Its translation is CASSSRDRPFF. The V and J genes are TRBV4-1 and TRBJ2-1, with 8 nucleotides matching TRBD1. V lost 5 bases to trimming and J lost 16 bases; unmatched junction nucleotides: 7. The CDR3 covers 11 residues. Germline V gene lookup returns CDR1 MGHRA and CDR2 YSYEKL.

A few counts support this clone. This chain connects TRBV6-6 to TRBJ2-7, with a tentative D call TRBD1 (5 bases). Germline CDR1 and CDR2: MNHNY and SVGAGI (reference sequence). This CDR3 has 13 residues. V lost 8 bases to trimming and J lost 0 bases, with 11 bases between them. The CDR3 DNA follows: TGTGCCAGCGGTCCGGACATCTCCTACGAGCAGTACTTC. Its translation is CASGPDISYEQYF.

The V and J genes are TRBV7-3 and TRBJ2-2; 9 positions agree with TRBD2. The CDR3 extends over 16 amino acids. The trim removed 5 bases at V and 4 bases at J, leaving 8 bases unmatched. Germline CDR1 SGHTA, CDR2 FQGTGA. The CDR3 loop reads CASSPGGGGATGELFF. The CDR3 coding sequence is TGTGCCAGCAGCCCTGGGGGCGGGGGGGCCACCGGGGAGCTGTTTTTT.

The genes are TRBV18 and TRBJ1-5, with D unresolved. Per the germline V gene, CDR1 is KGHSH and CDR2 is LQKENI. The CDR3 spans 12 residues. Trimming cost V 4 bases and J 7 bases, with 8 bases left between them. The CDR3 coding sequence is TGTGCCAGCTCACGACCTGAACAGCCCCAGCATTTT. Encoded protein: CASSRPEQPQHF.

This clone was detected a few times. J is TRBJ1-5 and V is TRBV7-2, with TRBD1 as a possible D gene (6 bases). The CDR3 contains 16 residues. From germline, CDR1 is SGHTA and CDR2 FQGNSA. Trimming stripped 1 base from V and 6 bases from J, with 16 bases between. The CDR3 DNA follows: TGTGCCAGCAGCTTAGGGGGCAGGGGATCGGGTCAGCCCCAGCATTTT. Amino acids: CASSLGGRGSGQPQHF.

The chain links TRBV5-1 to TRBJ1-6; no clear D gene. V gave up 0 bases and J gave up 9 bases, with 16 bases separating them. Germline CDR1 SGHRS, CDR2 YFSETQ. The CDR3 runs 16 residues. This chain's CDR3 is CASSLAGKREGSPLHF. The CDR3 DNA is TGCGCCAGCAGCTTGGCCGGCAAAAGGGAAGGTTCACCCCTCCACTTT.